Given below is one T cell receptor (beta chain) in context. Its antigen is unknown. The assay was immunoSEQ multiplex PCR, and TCRdb's table has in-frame clones only and misses some. The sample carries over 150,000 clones, 88% recorded once. V was clipped by 2 bases and J by 3 bases, with 17 bases between them. This CDR3 region has 16 residues. Germline CDR1 reads SGHNT; CDR2 reads YYREEE (reference sequence). This sample is part of a study of T cell responses to AZD1222 COVID-19 vaccine. Findings of the study overall: Vaccine-associated CD4 TCRs ranged over spike, dominating at 160-218 and 743-854. The donors showed a predominance of white British ancestry and of females, with possible underestimation of clonal diversity.

The chain joins TRBV5-4 to TRBJ1-2; D ambiguous. This sequence originates from an adult in good health. Sample: peripheral blood, taken on day 0 of AZD1222 vaccination. CDR3: CASSFEPSRADYGYTF. CDR3 nucleotides: TGTGCCAGCAGCTTTGAGCCATCGAGGGCGGACTATGGCTACACCTTC.